This T cell receptor (beta chain) was recovered during a study of cytomegalovirus exposure and HLA in healthy donors. About this clone itself: Other DNA sequences within the sample encode an identical CDR3.

PCR primers comprised 60 Vbeta and 13 Jbeta primers. In the original workflow: About 88 million unique TCR beta chains, roughly 11 million of them shared, were counted by a later analysis. Method: immunoSEQ multiplex PCR; TCRdb's copy keeps in-frame clones and lacks some. The V and J calls and clone size were taken over from that table, and D and trimming were inferred from the DNA. The sample contains under 150,000 clones, 80% to 90% of which appear only once. The sequenced sample was PBMCs. The clonotype originates from a woman between 40 and 55 years old in good health and CMV-seropositive.

For the CDR3, the DNA is TGTGCCAGCAGCTTGCGCGGGGGGCAAGAGACCCAGTACTTC. This codes for CASSLRGGQETQYF. The V gene is TRBV5-4, the J gene TRBJ2-5; TRBD2 aligns across 8 bases. The CDR3 loop spans 14 amino acids. The V gene's germline CDR1 is SGHNT and CDR2 YYREEE (reference sequence). J lost 2 bases, V lost 1 base, and 1 base had no gene match.